These 20 T cell receptor beta chains came from one sample sequenced in a study of shared clonotypes between healthy human individuals. As defined, naive CD8 cells were CD45RO-negative and positively selected for CCR7, with terminally differentiated effector memory CD45RA+ cells excluded. The data were produced by immunoSEQ multiplex PCR, yet TCRdb's version contains in-frame clones alone and is incomplete. Altogether some 1,900,000 clones are present, about 95% being singletons, with the ten largest covering roughly 1.2%. Sequencing was done on a sample of naive CD8+ T cells sorted from blood. The source is a man between 18 and 35 years old in good health.

The chain joins TRBV7-6 to TRBJ1-5, with 10 bases identical to TRBD1. Germline CDR1 and CDR2: SGHVS and FNYEAQ. CDR3 length: 19 amino acids. V shed 2 bases and J 5 bases; nucleotides not matched to a gene: 15. The CDR3, as DNA: TGTGCCAGCAGCTTATATTTGGGACAGGGGCGCCTTTTCGATCAGCCCCAGCATTTT. Amino acid sequence: CASSLYLGQGRLFDQPQHF.

CDR3 residues: CASSEITGFRPQHF. The CDR3 coding sequence is TGTGCCAGCAGTGAAATAACTGGTTTTCGGCCCCAGCATTTT. V gene TRBV6-1 combines with J gene TRBJ1-5; no firm D call. Per the germline V gene, CDR1 is MNHNS and CDR2 is SASEGT. The V end was cut by 2 bases, the J end by 9 bases, with 14 bases between. The CDR3 is 14 residues long.

A single count supports this clone. This chain connects TRBV2 to TRBJ2-1, with TRBD1 identical over 9 bases. From germline, CDR1 is SNHLY and CDR2 FYNNEI. After removal of 3 bases from V and 7 bases from J, the junction contained 7 bases not matched to a gene. The CDR3 consists of 15 residues. The CDR3 sequence is CASSDFGTGTNEQFF. The DNA of the CDR3 is TGTGCCAGCAGTGACTTCGGGACAGGGACTAATGAGCAGTTCTTC.

The V and J genes are TRBV6-1 and TRBJ2-1; maybe TRBD2 (5 bases). CDR3 length: 13 amino acids. Per germline, CDR1 MNHNS and CDR2 SASEGT. V dropped 7 bases and J dropped 4 bases, with 11 bases sitting between them. The CDR3 bases are TGTGCCAGCACCAGCGGAGCATACAATGAGCAGTTCTTC. Translation: CASTSGAYNEQFF.

This chain connects TRBV27 to TRBJ2-7; 9 bases match TRBD2. V gave up 5 bases and J gave up 6 bases; unmatched junction bases: 5. This CDR3 has 13 residues. Germline lookup yields CDR1 MNHEY and CDR2 SMNVEV (reference sequence). CDR3 region: CASSPGLAPEQYF. DNA for the CDR3: TGTGCCAGCAGTCCCGGACTAGCGCCCGAGCAGTACTTC.

The gene calls are TRBV6-5 and TRBJ2-7; TRBD1 matches 9 bases. This CDR3 is built from 14 residues. CDR1 is MNHEY and CDR2 is SVGAGI in the germline V gene. The J segment lost 5 bases and the V segment lost 5 bases, leaving 7 bases of the junction unmatched. The CDR3 sequence is CASSPATGGNEQYF. Here the CDR3 DNA reads TGTGCCAGCAGTCCCGCCACAGGGGGCAACGAGCAGTACTTC.

J is TRBJ2-2 and V is TRBV4-1; the match to TRBD2 covers 8 bases. Germline CDR1 is MGHRA and CDR2 is YSYEKL. The CDR3 consists of 16 residues. V shed 1 base and J 3 bases; nucleotides not matched to a gene: 4. For the CDR3, the DNA is TGCGCCAGCAGCCAAGGGCTAGCGGGCCACACCGGGGAGCTGTTTTTT. The encoded protein is CASSQGLAGHTGELFF.

The chain recombines TRBV9 with TRBJ2-7; D might be TRBD2 (7 bases). V gave up 0 bases and J gave up 2 bases, with 18 bases separating them. Per germline, CDR1 SGDLS and CDR2 YYNGEE. This CDR3 has 17 amino acids. CDR3 in amino acids: CASSVEGDYGGAYEQYF. The CDR3, as DNA: TGTGCCAGCAGCGTAGAGGGGGACTACGGGGGCGCCTACGAGCAGTACTTC.

Only one count was recorded for this clone. The chain combines TRBV29-1 with TRBJ1-1; possibly TRBD1 for D (5 bases). The germline CDR1 and CDR2 sequences are SQVTM and ANQGSEA. CDR3 size: 11 residues. V lost 8 bases, J lost 3 bases, and 10 bases lay in between. CDR3 in DNA: TGCAGCATCCGGGGCTACACTGAAGCTTTCTTT. It specifies CSIRGYTEAFF.

The CDR3 nucleotides read TGTGCCAGCAGCATCGGACAGGGGTTCGTCTACGAGCAGTACTTC. Its protein product is CASSIGQGFVYEQYF. V usage is TRBV5-6 and J usage is TRBJ2-7, with 9 bases identical to TRBD1. This CDR3 has 15 residues. The V gene end was trimmed by 4 bases and the J gene end by 3 bases; junction bases not matched to a gene: 8. CDR1 and CDR2 (germline): SGHDT, YYEEEE.

This rearrangement joins TRBV5-1 to TRBJ2-7, with 9 nucleotides matching TRBD1. V was clipped by 4 bases and J by 6 bases; unmatched bases: 17. The CDR3 covers 17 residues. The germline V gene has CDR1 SGHRS and CDR2 YFSETQ. CDR3 in DNA: TGCGCCAGCAGCCCCAGGACGCCGGGACAGGGAAGCGGCGAGCAGTACTTC. It encodes CASSPRTPGQGSGEQYF.

The chain couples TRBV5-6 to TRBJ2-7; D is ambiguous. Trimming cost V 0 bases and J 2 bases, with 9 bases left between them. CDR1 SGHDT and CDR2 YYEEEE come from the germline V gene. The CDR3 has 14 amino acids. CDR3 protein: CASSLAFSTYEQYF. The CDR3 nucleotides read TGTGCCAGCAGCTTGGCCTTCTCAACCTACGAGCAGTACTTC.

This clone appeared once. The genes are TRBV28 and TRBJ2-7; 7 nucleotides line up with TRBD2. J lost 0 bases, V lost 5 bases, and 1 base had no gene match. CDR1 MDHEN and CDR2 SYDVKM come from the germline V gene. This CDR3 comprises 13 residues. Written as DNA, the CDR3 is TGTGCCAGCAGTGGCGGGGGCTCCTACGAGCAGTACTTC. It translates to CASSGGGSYEQYF.

This clone was seen only once. The gene calls are TRBV21-1 and TRBJ2-2; the table's D gene call, TRBD2, was not cross checked with the DNA. TRBV21-1 is labeled a pseudogene. This CDR3 region has 16 residues. The CDR3 sequence is CASSGSGLADTGELFF. The CDR3 nucleotides read TGTGCCAGCAGCGGATCGGGACTAGCCGACACCGGGGAGCTGTTTTTT.

CDR3 amino acids: CAWSAAPPEFNEKLFF. In DNA form, the CDR3 reads TGTGCCTGGAGTGCCGCCCCTCCAGAGTTCAATGAAAAACTGTTTTTT. V gene TRBV30 combines with J gene TRBJ1-4; D not resolved. Germline CDR1 is GTSNPN and CDR2 is SVGIG (reference sequence). This CDR3 has 16 residues. Between the trimmed V and J ends, which lost 1 base and 5 bases, there was a span of 17 bases.

The V and J genes are TRBV7-8 and TRBJ1-2; tentative D call: TRBD1 (6 bases). Germline assignment: CDR1 SGHVS and CDR2 FQNEAQ. The CDR3 is 14 residues long. Deletions cut 0 bases from V and 3 bases from J, with 8 bases between. Written as DNA, the CDR3 is TGTGCCAGCAGCTTAGCGGGGGCCGACTATGGCTACACCTTC. Its translation: CASSLAGADYGYTF.

The rearrangement joins TRBV28 to TRBJ2-5; 12 bases agree with TRBD2. The V and J ends lost 5 bases and 5 bases, in that order; junction bases with no gene match: 6. From germline, CDR1 is MDHEN and CDR2 SYDVKM. The CDR3 is 15 amino acids. As DNA, the CDR3 is TGTGCCAGCAGTACCCTAGCGGGGGGGTTTGAGACCCAGTACTTC. Protein product: CASSTLAGGFETQYF.

The chain carries TRBV7-9 and TRBJ1-5, with TRBD1 matching 7 bases. Germline CDR1 reads SEHNR; CDR2 reads FQNEAQ (reference sequence). V shed 5 bases, J shed 5 bases, and the junction held 9 bases outside the gene matches. The CDR3 is 15 amino acids. The CDR3 loop is CASSPGGDSHQPQHF. The DNA for the CDR3 is TGTGCCAGCAGCCCAGGCGGGGACAGCCATCAGCCCCAGCATTTT.

The chain carries TRBV27 and TRBJ2-7; TRBD1 matches 8 bases. V shed 6 bases, J shed 2 bases, and the junction held 6 bases outside the gene matches. The germline CDR1 and CDR2 sequences are MNHEY and SMNVEV (reference sequence). This CDR3 region has 14 residues. DNA for the CDR3: TGTGCCAGCAGACGGACAGGGCGAGCCTACGAGCAGTACTTC. Residues: CASRRTGRAYEQYF.

The sample holds a few counts of this clone. The chain uses TRBV5-6 and TRBJ2-7; D ambiguous. The CDR3 totals 13 residues. CDR1 and CDR2 from the germline V gene are SGHDT and YYEEEE. Trimming pared 0 bases from V and 1 base from J, leaving 5 bases between. The CDR3 region has the DNA TGTGCCAGCAGCTTGGAGATTTCCTACGAGCAGTACTTC. It specifies CASSLEISYEQYF.